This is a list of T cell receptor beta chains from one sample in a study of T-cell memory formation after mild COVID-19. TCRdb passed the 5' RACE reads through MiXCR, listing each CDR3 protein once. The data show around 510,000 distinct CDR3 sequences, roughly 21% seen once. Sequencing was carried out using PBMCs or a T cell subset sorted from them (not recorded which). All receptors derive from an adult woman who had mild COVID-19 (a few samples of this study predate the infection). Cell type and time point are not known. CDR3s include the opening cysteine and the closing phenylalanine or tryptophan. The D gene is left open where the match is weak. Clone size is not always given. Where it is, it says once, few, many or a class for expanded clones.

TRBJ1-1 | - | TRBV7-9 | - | CASSLVSENTEAFF | TGTGCCAGCAGCTTAGTTTCCGAGAACACTGAAGCTTTCTTT
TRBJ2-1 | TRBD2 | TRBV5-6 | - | CASSLVTGLASGEQFF | TGTGCCAGCAGCTTGGTCACGGGACTAGCATCGGGTGAGCAGTTCTTC
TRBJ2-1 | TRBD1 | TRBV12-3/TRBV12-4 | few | CASSPRTGGNEQFF | TGTGCCAGCAGCCCCCGGACAGGGGGCAATGAGCAGTTCTTC
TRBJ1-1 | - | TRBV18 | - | CASSQGRETEAFF | TGTGCCAGCTCACAGGGTAGGGAGACTGAAGCTTTCTTT
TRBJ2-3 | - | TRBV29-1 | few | CSVGPRDTQYF | TGCAGCGTTGGGCCCCGAGATACGCAGTATTTT
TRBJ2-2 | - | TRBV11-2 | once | CASSFIRDGELFF | TGTGCCAGCAGCTTTATTCGGGACGGGGAGCTGTTTTTT
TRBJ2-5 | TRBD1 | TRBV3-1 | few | CASRLHGQGQETQYF | TGTGCCAGCAGGCTTCACGGACAGGGCCAAGAGACCCAGTACTTC
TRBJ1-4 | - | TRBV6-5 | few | CASSYSTGATNEKLFF | TGTGCCAGCAGTTACTCTACAGGAGCAACTAATGAAAAACTGTTTTTT
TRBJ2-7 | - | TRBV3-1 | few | CASSQAEGTYEQYF | TGTGCCAGCAGCCAAGCAGAGGGAACCTACGAGCAGTACTTC
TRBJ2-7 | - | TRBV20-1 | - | CSARAGGLGSYEQYF | TGCAGTGCTAGGGCCGGCGGACTCGGCTCCTACGAGCAGTACTTC
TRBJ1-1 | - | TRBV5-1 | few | CASSLDFLGPGTEAFF | TGCGCCAGCAGCTTGGATTTCTTGGGGCCAGGCACTGAAGCTTTCTTT
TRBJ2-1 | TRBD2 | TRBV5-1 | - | CASSLAGLADNEQFF | TGCGCCAGCAGCTTGGCGGGACTAGCAGACAATGAGCAGTTCTTC
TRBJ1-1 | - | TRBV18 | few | CASSQGFDTEAFF | TGTGCCAGCTCACAGGGGTTCGACACTGAAGCTTTCTTT
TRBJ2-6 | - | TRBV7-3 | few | CASSPLGVGANVLTF | TGTGCCAGCAGCCCCCTGGGGGTTGGGGCCAACGTCCTGACTTTC
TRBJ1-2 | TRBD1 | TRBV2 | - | CASSADRDYGYTF | TGTGCCAGCAGCGCGGACAGGGACTATGGCTACACCTTC
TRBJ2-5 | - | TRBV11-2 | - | CASSGDFTSKIQETQYF | TGTGCCAGCAGCGGGGACTTCACAAGTAAGATTCAAGAGACCCAGTACTTC